Presented here are 29 T cell receptor beta chains from one specimen sequenced in a study of blood T cell repertoires in COVID-19. Clones were sequenced by immunoSEQ multiplex PCR, and TCRdb holds only the in-frame ones, with some missing. The sample shows about 190,000 clones, 90% of them seen only once. The sequenced sample consisted of peripheral blood. The source is a man aged 45-65 years with acute or convalescent COVID-19.

The V gene is TRBV11-2, the J gene TRBJ2-5, with 9 positions matching TRBD1. J lost 5 bases, V lost 1 base, and 5 bases had no gene match. CDR1 and CDR2 from the germline V gene are SGHAT and FQNNGV. The CDR3 has 15 amino acids. The CDR3 nucleotides read TGTGCCAGCAGCTTAGGGGACAGGGATACGGAGACCCAGTACTTC. This gives the protein CASSLGDRDTETQYF.

CDR3 sequence (DNA): TGTGCCAGCAGCCCTAACGGACAGCCGGAAAAACTGTTTTTT. Its protein is CASSPNGQPEKLFF. V usage is TRBV7-9 and J usage is TRBJ1-4; TRBD1 might be the D (6 bases). V was clipped by 5 bases and J by 8 bases, with 15 bases between them. The CDR3 extends over 14 amino acids. The V gene's germline CDR1 is SEHNR and CDR2 FQNEAQ (reference sequence).

This clone was picked up one time. The V call is TRBV28, the J call TRBJ1-4; a weak D match, TRBD1 (5 bases). Trimming pared 3 bases from V and 4 bases from J, leaving 9 bases between. The length of the CDR3 is 14 residues. Germline lookup yields CDR1 MDHEN and CDR2 SYDVKM. The CDR3 coding sequence is TGTGCCAGCAGTTTCCAGGGCATTAATGAAAAACTGTTTTTT. Translated, it gives CASSFQGINEKLFF. Filled out from reference TRBV28 and TRBJ1-4, the complete variable domain reads DVKVTQSSRYLVKRTGEKVFLECVQDMDHENMFWYRQDPGLGLRLIYFSYDVKMKEKGDIPEGYSVSREKKERFSLILESASTNQTSMYLCASSFQGINEKLFFGSGTQLSVL.

This chain uses TRBV7-9 with TRBJ2-3, with a weak D call TRBD2 (5 bases). The CDR3 has 15 residues. Per germline, CDR1 SEHNR and CDR2 FQNEAQ (reference sequence). Trimming shortened V by 2 bases and J by 0 bases, and 9 bases separated the two germline ends. The CDR3 DNA follows: TGTGCCAGCAGCTTAAGAGGGATGAGCACAGATACGCAGTATTTT. Amino acid sequence: CASSLRGMSTDTQYF.

This clone was recorded a few times. This chain links TRBV28 with TRBJ1-2; TRBD1 matches 9 bases. The CDR3 covers 17 residues. Germline V gene lookup returns CDR1 MDHEN and CDR2 SYDVKM. The V gene end was trimmed by 7 bases and the J gene end by 3 bases; junction bases not matched to a gene: 15. In DNA, the CDR3 is TGTGCCAGCACTAACCCTGGGGGGACAGGGTACGACTATGGCTACACCTTC. It specifies CASTNPGGTGYDYGYTF.

This sequence joins TRBV20-1 and TRBJ2-7, with 7 bases aligning to TRBD1. CDR3 length: 13 residues. J lost 7 bases, V lost 3 bases, and 9 bases had no gene match. Germline CDR1 reads DFQATT; CDR2 reads SNEGSKA (reference sequence). In nucleotides, the CDR3 is TGCAGTGCTAGTAAAACAGGGGCGCAGGAGCAGTACTTC. It is translated as CSASKTGAQEQYF.

This chain joins TRBV6-2 or TRBV6-3 and TRBJ2-5, with 7 bases aligning to TRBD2. This CDR3 has 16 residues. The ends lost 2 bases at V and 4 bases at J; junction bases unmatched: 10. Per germline, CDR1 MNHEY and CDR2 SVGEGT. CDR3 loop: CASSYPTSEGGETQYF. In nucleotides, the CDR3 is TGTGCCAGCAGTTACCCTACTAGCGAGGGAGGAGAGACCCAGTACTTC.

V usage is TRBV5-6 and J usage is TRBJ1-3, with no clear D. Trimming removed 0 bases at V and 0 bases at J, with 10 bases between. CDR1 is SGHDT and CDR2 is YYEEEE in the germline V gene. The CDR3 has 16 residues. CDR3 loop: CASSLAARSSGNTIYF. The CDR3 DNA reads as TGTGCCAGCAGCTTGGCCGCCAGGTCCTCTGGAAACACCATATATTTT.

The CDR3 reads CASSLSGGPTGDTQYF. The DNA for the CDR3 is TGTGCCAGCAGCTTATCGGGGGGACCGACCGGAGATACGCAGTATTTT. J is TRBJ2-3 and V is TRBV11-3; 7 bases match TRBD2. This CDR3 region has 16 residues. Germline loops: CDR1 SGHNT, CDR2 YENEEA. V lost 2 bases to trimming and J lost 5 bases; unmatched junction nucleotides: 10.

The rearrangement links TRBV15 to TRBJ2-1, with 10 positions matching TRBD2. CDR1 and CDR2 (germline): LNHNV, YYDKDF (reference sequence). CDR3 length: 15 amino acids. V dropped 0 bases and J dropped 9; count of bases not matched to a gene: 5. Written as DNA, the CDR3 is TGTGCCACCAGCAGAGAAGCGGGAGGGCCCGGTGAGCAGTTCTTC. Amino acid sequence: CATSREAGGPGEQFF. Supplemented by reference TRBV15 and TRBJ2-1, the full variable domain reads DAMVIQNPRYQVTQFGKPVTLSCSQTLNHNVMYWYQQKSSQAPKLLFHYYDKDFNNEADTPDNFQSRRPNTSFCFLDIRSPGLGDTAMYLCATSREAGGPGEQFFGPGTRLTVL.

The chain links TRBV25-1 to TRBJ2-5; D gene ambiguous. The V end was cut by 5 bases, the J end by 9 bases, with 13 bases between. This CDR3 is 12 amino acids long. The germline CDR1 and CDR2 sequences are MGHDK and SYGVNS. CDR3 in amino acids: CASSTAARAQYF. The CDR3 DNA is TGTGCCAGCAGTACCGCTGCCCGGGCCCAGTACTTC.

This sequence joins TRBV5-4 and TRBJ2-3; no firm D call. CDR1 and CDR2 from the germline V gene are SGHNT and YYREEE (reference sequence). This CDR3 is 11 amino acids long. V lost 4 bases, J lost 4 bases, and 4 bases lay in between. The CDR3 loop reads CASSAADTQYF. CDR3 DNA: TGTGCCAGCAGCGCAGCAGATACGCAGTATTTT. The whole variable domain, filled in from reference TRBV5-4 and TRBJ2-3, reads ETGVTQSPTHLIKTRGQQVTLRCSSQSGHNTVSWYQQALGQGPQFIFQYYREEENGRGNFPPRFSGLQFPNYSSELNVNALELDDSALYLCASSAADTQYFGPGTRLTVL.

The J gene is TRBJ2-1, the V gene TRBV28; no clear D gene. There are 14 residues in the CDR3. Trimming pared 6 bases from V and 8 bases from J, leaving 17 bases between. Germline CDR1 is MDHEN and CDR2 is SYDVKM. The CDR3 DNA sequence: TGTGCCAGCAGCTCTCCCCCCATGCGCGATGAGCAGTTCTTC. Amino acid sequence: CASSSPPMRDEQFF.

The rearrangement joins TRBV18 to TRBJ2-3; 10 nucleotides agree with TRBD1. V lost 2 bases to trimming and J lost 3 bases; unmatched junction nucleotides: 8. Germline assignment: CDR1 KGHSH and CDR2 LQKENI. The CDR3 has 17 amino acids. CDR3 loop: CASSPKMTGGRTDTQYF. The CDR3 bases are TGTGCCAGCTCACCAAAAATGACAGGGGGCCGGACAGATACGCAGTATTTT.

This chain connects TRBV9 to TRBJ2-2; possible D gene TRBD2, 5 bases. Per the germline V gene, CDR1 is SGDLS and CDR2 is YYNGEE. Trimming shortened V by 4 bases and J by 3 bases, and 16 bases separated the two germline ends. The CDR3 has 16 amino acids. The DNA of the CDR3 is TGTGCCAGCAGCCCTCGGGGTTCTGTGTACACCGGGGAGCTGTTTTTT. Amino acids: CASSPRGSVYTGELFF.

The chain employs TRBV6-5 and TRBJ1-4; perhaps TRBD1 as D (6 bases). The CDR3 contains 15 residues. V lost 5 bases to trimming and J lost 5 bases, with 15 bases between them. Germline CDR1 is MNHEY and CDR2 is SVGAGI. CDR3 coding DNA: TGTGCCAGCAGTCTCGGGACATACAGGAATGAAAAACTGTTTTTT. It yields the protein CASSLGTYRNEKLFF.

The chain joins TRBV7-2 to TRBJ2-5, with 10 bases matching TRBD2. The V gene end was trimmed by 4 bases and the J gene end by 5 bases; junction bases not matched to a gene: 10. Germline CDR1 reads SGHTA; CDR2 reads FQGNSA. The length of the CDR3 is 16 residues. CDR3 sequence reads: CASSSSRLAGGETQYF. The CDR3 region has the DNA TGTGCCAGCAGCTCGTCCCGACTAGCGGGTGGGGAGACCCAGTACTTC.

The chain employs TRBV4-2 and TRBJ2-3; D is ambiguous. CDR3 length: 16 amino acids. The V gene lost 1 base and the J gene lost 3 bases, with 14 bases spanning the gap. In germline, CDR1 is LGHNA, CDR2 YNFKEQ. The CDR3 spells CASSQGPTVPTDTQYF. In DNA, the CDR3 is TGTGCCAGCAGCCAAGGCCCAACAGTACCGACAGATACGCAGTATTTT.

This sequence joins TRBV5-6 and TRBJ2-3, with 11 bases lining up with TRBD1. This CDR3 has 17 residues. J was trimmed by 3 bases and V by 0 bases; bases with no gene match: 6. Germline CDR1 reads SGHDT; CDR2 reads YYEEEE. CDR3 sequence: CASSLASWDRGTDTQYF. CDR3 coding DNA: TGTGCCAGCAGCTTGGCCTCTTGGGACAGGGGGACAGATACGCAGTATTTT. Complete variable domain (other parts from reference TRBV5-6 and TRBJ2-3): DAGVTQSPTHLIKTRGQQVTLRCSPKSGHDTVSWYQQALGQGPQFIFQYYEEEERQRGNFPDRFSGHQFPNYSSELNVNALLLGDSALYLCASSLASWDRGTDTQYFGPGTRLTVL.

The rearrangement uses TRBV30 and TRBJ2-5; 10 bases are shared with TRBD2. The ends lost 3 bases at V and 1 base at J; junction bases unmatched: 5. The germline gives CDR1 GTSNPN, CDR2 SVGIG (reference sequence). This CDR3 has 15 amino acids. The CDR3 loop reads CAWSIAGGLQETQYF. CDR3 sequence (DNA): TGTGCCTGGAGCATAGCGGGGGGCCTCCAAGAGACCCAGTACTTC.

The chain links TRBV7-2 to TRBJ1-1, with 7 bases lining up with TRBD1. Germline-derived CDR1 and CDR2 are SGHTA and FQGNSA. J gave up 4 bases and V 4 bases, and 3 bases lay outside the gene matches. The CDR3 length is 13 residues. The CDR3: CASSYQGGTEAFF. In nucleotides, the CDR3 is TGTGCCAGCAGCTACCAGGGGGGCACTGAAGCTTTCTTT.

V is TRBV4-3 and J is TRBJ1-2; TRBD1 matches at 7 bases. This CDR3 is 15 amino acids long. From germline, CDR1 is LGHNA and CDR2 YSLEER. J was trimmed by 4 bases and V by 4 bases; bases with no gene match: 9. CDR3 residues: CASSRSTGATYGYTF. The CDR3 DNA reads TGCGCCAGCAGCCGCTCAACAGGGGCGACCTATGGCTACACCTTC.

This clone was counted once. The chain uses TRBV30 and TRBJ1-2; maybe TRBD1 (6 bases). V gave up 6 bases and J gave up 5 bases, with 19 bases separating them. The CDR3 is 14 amino acids. CDR1 and CDR2 from the germline V gene are GTSNPN and SVGIG (reference sequence). The CDR3 DNA follows: TGTGCCTGTACTAAAACAGGGAATTATTATGGCTACACCTTC. This encodes CACTKTGNYYGYTF.

V is TRBV3-1 (or the pseudogene TRBV3-2) and J is TRBJ2-1, with D tentatively TRBD2 (5 bases). V was shortened by 2 bases and J by 7 bases, with 12 bases between the two germline ends. The CDR3 sequence is 14 residues long. Germline-derived CDR1 and CDR2 are LGHDT and YNNKEL (reference sequence). CDR3 in amino acids: CASSQLSPGNEQFF. CDR3 in DNA: TGTGCCAGCAGCCAATTATCGCCGGGGAATGAGCAGTTCTTC.

The chain uses TRBV20-1 and TRBJ2-5, with 12 bases identical to TRBD1. V shed 3 bases, J shed 4 bases, and the junction held 12 bases outside the gene matches. The CDR3 totals 17 residues. Germline V gene data show CDR1 as DFQATT and CDR2 as SNEGSKA (reference sequence). The CDR3 DNA sequence: TGCAGTGCTAGTTTGTTGGGACAGGGGGCGCATACAGAGACCCAGTACTTC. As protein: CSASLLGQGAHTETQYF.

This clone was counted between two and nine times. The chain links TRBV5-4 to TRBJ1-6, with D possibly being TRBD1 (5 bases). The V gene lost 1 base and the J gene lost 7 bases, with 9 bases spanning the gap. CDR1 is SGHNT, CDR2 YYREEE, per germline (reference sequence). The CDR3 extends over 14 amino acids. CDR3 region: CASSLSGINSPLHF. Here the CDR3 DNA reads TGTGCCAGCAGCTTGTCAGGGATCAATTCACCCCTCCACTTT. The entire variable domain, with the rest obtained from reference TRBV5-4 and TRBJ1-6, is as follows: ETGVTQSPTHLIKTRGQQVTLRCSSQSGHNTVSWYQQALGQGPQFIFQYYREEENGRGNFPPRFSGLQFPNYSSELNVNALELDDSALYLCASSLSGINSPLHFGNGTRLTVT.

This clone was detected a few times. This chain connects TRBV7-2 to TRBJ2-2; 10 bases fit TRBD2. V was pared by 1 base and J by 4 bases, with 3 bases of the junction left unmatched. The CDR3 contains 16 residues. Germline CDR1 SGHTA, CDR2 FQGNSA. CDR3 region: CASSLGLAGITGELFF. The CDR3 DNA reads as TGTGCCAGCAGCTTAGGACTAGCGGGCATCACCGGGGAGCTGTTTTTT.

The J gene is TRBJ1-3, the V gene TRBV3-1 (or the pseudogene TRBV3-2); D is uncertain. The CDR3 runs 17 residues. Trimming took 1 base from V and 4 from J, leaving 17 bases between them. Germline V gene lookup returns CDR1 LGHDT and CDR2 YNNKEL (reference sequence). CDR3 nucleotides: TGTGCCAGCAGCCAAGTCCACGGCGGAGGGCCCGGAAACACCATATATTTT. This codes for CASSQVHGGGPGNTIYF.

This clone was seen a handful of times. This rearrangement joins TRBV10-3 to TRBJ2-1; the D is unclear. Between the trimmed V and J ends, which lost 4 bases and 7 bases, there was a span of 11 bases. The V gene's germline CDR1 is ENHRY and CDR2 SYGVKD. The CDR3 totals 13 residues. In DNA form, the CDR3 reads TGTGCCATCAGTGGGATGGCTAGGAATGAGCAGTTCTTC. Protein sequence: CAISGMARNEQFF.